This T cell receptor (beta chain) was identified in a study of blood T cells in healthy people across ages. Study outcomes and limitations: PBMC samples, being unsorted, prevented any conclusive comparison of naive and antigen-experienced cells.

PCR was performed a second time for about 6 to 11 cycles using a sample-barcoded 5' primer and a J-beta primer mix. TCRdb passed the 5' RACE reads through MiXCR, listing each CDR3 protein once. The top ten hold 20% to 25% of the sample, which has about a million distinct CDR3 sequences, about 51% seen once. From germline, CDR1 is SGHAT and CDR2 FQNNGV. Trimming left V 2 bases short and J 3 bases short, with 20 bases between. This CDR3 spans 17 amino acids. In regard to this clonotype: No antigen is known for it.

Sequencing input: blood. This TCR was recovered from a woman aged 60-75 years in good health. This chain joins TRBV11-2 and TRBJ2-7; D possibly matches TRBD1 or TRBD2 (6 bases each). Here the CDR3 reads CASSLRGAPGPYYEQYF. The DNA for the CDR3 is TGTGCCAGCAGCTTAAGGGGGGCTCCCGGTCCCTACTACGAGCAGTACTTC.